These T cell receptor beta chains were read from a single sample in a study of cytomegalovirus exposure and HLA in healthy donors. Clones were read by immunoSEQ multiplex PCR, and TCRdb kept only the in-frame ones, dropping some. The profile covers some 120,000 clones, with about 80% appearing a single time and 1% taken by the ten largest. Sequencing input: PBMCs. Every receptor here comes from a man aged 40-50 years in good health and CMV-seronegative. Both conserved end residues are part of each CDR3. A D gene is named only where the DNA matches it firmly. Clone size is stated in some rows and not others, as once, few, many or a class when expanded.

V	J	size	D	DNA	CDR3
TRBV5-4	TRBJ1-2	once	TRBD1	TGTGCCAGCAGCCTGGGAGGGGACAGGGGCTCTGGCTACACCTTC	CASSLGGDRGSGYTF
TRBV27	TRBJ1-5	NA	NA	TGTGCCAGCAGTTTGGTAGGGGCACATCAGCCCCAGCATTTT	CASSLVGAHQPQHF
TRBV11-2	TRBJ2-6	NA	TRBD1	TGTGCCAGCAGCTCCCTGACAGGGAGAGCTGGGGCCAACGTCCTGACTTTC	CASSSLTGRAGANVLTF
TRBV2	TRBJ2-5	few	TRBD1	TGTGCCAGCAGTGCCAGACAGGGCGGGGAGACCCAGTACTTC	CASSARQGGETQYF
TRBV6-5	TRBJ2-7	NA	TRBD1	TGTGCCAGCAGTTACTCGTGGACAGGGATAGGTTACGAGCAGTACTTC	CASSYSWTGIGYEQYF
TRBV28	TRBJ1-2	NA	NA	TGTGCCAGCAGGGTCGGGACACCTAACTATGGCTACACCTTC	CASRVGTPNYGYTF
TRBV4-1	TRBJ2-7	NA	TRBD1	TGCGCCAGCAGCCAGGCGACAGGGTCTCAATACGAGCAGTACTTC	CASSQATGSQYEQYF
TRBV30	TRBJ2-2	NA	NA	TGTGCCTGGAGTGAGACGACAGAGCTGTTTTTT	CAWSETTELFF
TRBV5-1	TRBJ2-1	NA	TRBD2	TGCGCCAGCGGAACGGGAGGGCACACTGAGCAGTTCTTC	CASGTGGHTEQFF
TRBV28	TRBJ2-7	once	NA	TGTGCCAGCAATCCGGGACTGACATACGAGCAGTACTTC	CASNPGLTYEQYF
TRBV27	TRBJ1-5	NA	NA	TGTGCCAGCAGTGATCAGGGAGGGACGCCCCAGCATTTT	CASSDQGGTPQHF
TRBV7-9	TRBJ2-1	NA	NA	TGTGCCAGCAGCCCCCAGGCCTCCTACAATGAGCAGTTCTTC	CASSPQASYNEQFF
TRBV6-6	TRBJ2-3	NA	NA	TGTGCCAGCAGTAACCAGGGCAGGCGATCCACAGATACGCAGTATTTT	CASSNQGRRSTDTQYF
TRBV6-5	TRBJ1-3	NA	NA	TGTGCCAGCAGTTACTCGACGAGGAGCTCTGGAAACACCATATATTTT	CASSYSTRSSGNTIYF
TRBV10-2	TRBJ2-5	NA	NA	TGCGCCAGCAGACCAACGCGGTACCAAGAGACCCAGTACTTC	CASRPTRYQETQYF
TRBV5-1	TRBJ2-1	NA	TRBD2	TGCGCCAGCAGCTTGACAGCGGGGGGTTACAATGAGCAGTTCTTC	CASSLTAGGYNEQFF
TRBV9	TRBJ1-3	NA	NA	TGTGCCAGCAGCGTAGCTCCGACAGAGTTAGGGAACACCATATATTTT	CASSVAPTELGNTIYF
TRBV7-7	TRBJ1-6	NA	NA	TGTGCCAGCAGCTCCTACAGGGACTCACCCCTCCACTTT	CASSSYRDSPLHF
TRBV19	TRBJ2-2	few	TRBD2	TGTGCCAGTAGTCGGCTAGCGGGAGACACCGGGGAGCTGTTTTTT	CASSRLAGDTGELFF
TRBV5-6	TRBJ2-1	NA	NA	TGTGCCAGCAGCTTGGTGGGGGCAGCATACTACAATGAGCAGTTCTTC	CASSLVGAAYYNEQFF
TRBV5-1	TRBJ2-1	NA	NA	TGCGCCAGCAGCTTGGGCGGGGAGAATGAGCAGTTCTTC	CASSLGGENEQFF
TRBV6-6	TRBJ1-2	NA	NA	TGTGCCAGCAGTAACAGGGAAGGAAACTATGGCTACACCTTC	CASSNREGNYGYTF
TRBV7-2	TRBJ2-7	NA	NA	TGTGCCAGCAGCCCCGGGACTCACTCCTACGAGCAGTACTTC	CASSPGTHSYEQYF
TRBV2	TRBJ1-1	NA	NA	TGTGCCAGCCGAGTCGACAGTGTAAAGAACACTGAAGCTTTCTTT	CASRVDSVKNTEAFF
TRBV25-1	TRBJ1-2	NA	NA	TGTGCCAGCAAGGGGCAGCTCTATGGCTACACCTTC	CASKGQLYGYTF
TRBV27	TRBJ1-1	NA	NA	TGTGCCAGCAGTCCAAGGACACTTATGAACACTGAAGCTTTCTTT	CASSPRTLMNTEAFF
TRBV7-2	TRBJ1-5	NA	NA	TGTGCCAGCAGCTTAGCCCTGGCAGGAAGACAGCCCCAGCATTTT	CASSLALAGRQPQHF
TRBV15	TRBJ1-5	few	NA	TGTGCCACCAGCAGCGGGGGGGGCAGCCGTCATCAGCCCCAGCATTTT	CATSSGGGSRHQPQHF
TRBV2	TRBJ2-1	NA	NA	TGTGCCAGCATCTCTAGCTCCTACAATGAGCAGTTCTTC	CASISSSYNEQFF
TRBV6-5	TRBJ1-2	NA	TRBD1	TGTGCCAGCAGTCCGAACGGACAGGGTATCTATGGCTACACCTTC	CASSPNGQGIYGYTF
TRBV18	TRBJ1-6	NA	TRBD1	TGTGCCAGCTCACCTCGGGACAGCCAGGATTCACCCCTCCACTTT	CASSPRDSQDSPLHF
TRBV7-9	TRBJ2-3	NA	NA	TGTGCCAGCAGCTTCCGACTAGACTCTAGCACAGATACGCAGTATTTT	CASSFRLDSSTDTQYF
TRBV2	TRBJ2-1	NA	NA	TGTGCCAGCAGCGGGACTGACAATGAGCAGTTCTTC	CASSGTDNEQFF
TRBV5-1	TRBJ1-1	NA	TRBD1	TGCGCCAGCAGTACAGGGGGTGGCACTGAAGCTTTTTTT	CASSTGGGTEAFF
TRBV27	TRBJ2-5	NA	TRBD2	TGTGCCAGCAGTTCCCTAGCGGGATCCTCCCAAGAGACCCAGTACTTC	CASSSLAGSSQETQYF
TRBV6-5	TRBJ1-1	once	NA	TGTGCCAGCAGGATGGACACTATGAACACTGAAGCTTTCTTT	CASRMDTMNTEAFF
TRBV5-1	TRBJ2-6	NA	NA	TGCGCCAGCAGCCCCGAACCCCTAGGCGGTGGGGCCAACGTCCTGACTTTC	CASSPEPLGGGANVLTF
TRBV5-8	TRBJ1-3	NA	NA	TGTGCCAGCAGCTCAGGGCTGGCTGGAAACACCATATATTTT	CASSSGLAGNTIYF
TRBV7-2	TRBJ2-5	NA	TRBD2	TGTGCCAGCAGCCGGACTAGCGATCAAGAGACCCAGTACTTC	CASSRTSDQETQYF